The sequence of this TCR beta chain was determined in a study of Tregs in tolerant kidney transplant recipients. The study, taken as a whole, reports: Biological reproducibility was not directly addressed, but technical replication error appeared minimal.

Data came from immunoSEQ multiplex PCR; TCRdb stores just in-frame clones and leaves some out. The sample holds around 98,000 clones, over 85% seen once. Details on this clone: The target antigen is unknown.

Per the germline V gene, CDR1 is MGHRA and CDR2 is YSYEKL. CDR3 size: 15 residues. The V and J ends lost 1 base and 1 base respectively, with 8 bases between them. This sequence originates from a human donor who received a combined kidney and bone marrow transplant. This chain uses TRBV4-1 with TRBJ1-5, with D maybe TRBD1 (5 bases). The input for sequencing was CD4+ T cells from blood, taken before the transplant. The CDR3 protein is CASSQAGISNQPQHF. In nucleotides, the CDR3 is TGCGCCAGCAGCCAAGCAGGGATCAGCAATCAGCCCCAGCATTTT.